This T cell receptor beta chain emerged from a study of T cell repertoires in cytomegalovirus infection. Study-wide background: Recently identified HLA-C-restricted CMV epitopes were used, and well-studied HLA-B-restricted CMV epitopes were used as well. From public TCR beta signatures came an indication of both CMV infection and matching HLA type. Study-level results: Predominance within the ex vivo response was attributable to HLA-C-restricted CMV-specific TCR beta clonotypes. Summed public TCR beta family frequency identified CMV carriers bearing the relevant HLA.

Unmatched junction bases numbered 5, after V lost 5 bases and J lost 2 bases. The CDR3 has 16 amino acids. Germline assignment: CDR1 MNHNS and CDR2 SASEGT. Each CDR3 protein gets one entry after TCRdb re-called the reads with MiXCR. Of 310,000 or so distinct CDR3 sequences listed, approximately 25% are singletons. This clonotype was seen more than once but under ten times. Its antigen is not known. This TCR was sampled from a human donor in good health (CMV status not recorded). Some clones in this sample may be carry-over from other donors' samples. The material was cultured PBMCs, obtained from culture after CMV antigen stimulation. This chain connects TRBV6-1 to TRBJ2-1, with 11 positions matching TRBD2. CDR3 in amino acids: CASSSTGLAAYNEQFF. The CDR3, as DNA: TGTGCCAGCAGTTCCACGGGACTAGCGGCCTACAATGAGCAGTTCTTC.